This entry lists 27 T cell receptor beta chains sequenced from one sample in a study of cytomegalovirus exposure and HLA in healthy donors. Primers: 60 Vbeta forward and 13 Jbeta reverse. Produced via immunoSEQ multiplex PCR; TCRdb's table is partial and in-frame only. Among over 250,000 clones, about nine tenths were seen once, and the ten largest hold less than 4.5%. Sequencing was done on a sample of PBMCs. These receptors were taken from a man aged 35 to 55 in good health and CMV-seropositive.

The chain is built from TRBV4-1 and TRBJ2-1; D might be TRBD1 (5 bases). The V gene lost 2 bases and the J gene lost 4 bases, with 12 bases spanning the gap. The CDR3 loop spans 15 amino acids. CDR1 MGHRA and CDR2 YSYEKL come from the germline V gene. CDR3 nucleotide sequence: TGCGCCAGCAGCCAATTTGTAGGGGCATACAATGAGCAGTTCTTC. Amino acids: CASSQFVGAYNEQFF.

The chain links TRBV19 to TRBJ1-6; D call uncertain. Germline V lookup: CDR1 LNHDA, CDR2 SQIVND (reference sequence). The CDR3 contains 12 residues. Trimming shortened V by 7 bases and J by 8 bases, and 9 bases separated the two germline ends. CDR3 in amino acids: CASTSGDSPLHF. CDR3 bases: TGTGCCAGTACCTCCGGAGATTCACCCCTCCACTTT.

The chain uses TRBV5-1 and TRBJ2-4; D is perhaps TRBD2 (6 bases). Deletions cut 4 bases from V and 7 bases from J, with 12 bases between. Looked up from germline, CDR1 is SGHRS and CDR2 is YFSETQ. CDR3 length: 13 residues. As DNA, the CDR3 is TGCGCCAGCAGCCCCGGTGGGGGGAACATTCAGTACTTC. Amino acid sequence: CASSPGGGNIQYF.

This clone was counted a few times. The chain combines TRBV7-8 with TRBJ2-7; 9 positions match TRBD2. There are 14 residues in the CDR3. With 5 bases clipped from V and 6 bases from J, the junction kept 8 bases outside the gene matches. In germline, CDR1 is SGHVS, CDR2 FQNEAQ. The CDR3 here is CASSPRLAVTEQYF. The DNA of the CDR3 is TGTGCCAGCAGCCCACGACTAGCGGTAACCGAGCAGTACTTC.

The chain employs TRBV7-3 and TRBJ1-1; 9 bases align to TRBD1. CDR1 and CDR2 from the germline V gene are SGHTA and FQGTGA. This CDR3 is built from 14 residues. The ends lost 7 bases at V and 1 base at J; junction bases unmatched: 4. The CDR3 reads CASTLDRGNTEAFF. In DNA, the CDR3 is TGTGCCAGCACCTTGGACAGGGGGAACACTGAAGCTTTCTTT.

The genes are TRBV2 and TRBJ2-5; a possible D gene is TRBD2 (6 bases). Trimming removed 4 bases from V and 7 bases from J, with 16 bases in between. This CDR3 is 14 amino acids long. From germline, CDR1 is SNHLY and CDR2 FYNNEI. The CDR3 spells CASSVEQQEGTQYF. In DNA, the CDR3 is TGTGCCAGCAGTGTCGAACAGCAGGAGGGGACCCAGTACTTC.

The V gene is TRBV6-5, the J gene TRBJ2-7; TRBD1 agrees at 10 bases. The ends lost 5 bases at V and 1 base at J; junction bases unmatched: 5. This CDR3 is built from 15 residues. CDR1 and CDR2 from the germline V gene are MNHEY and SVGAGI. CDR3 residues: CASSNRTGGSYEQYF. CDR3 nucleotides: TGTGCCAGCAGTAATCGGACAGGGGGTTCCTACGAGCAGTACTTC.

The chain combines TRBV5-1 with TRBJ2-7; 9 nucleotides match TRBD1. J was trimmed by 3 bases and V by 4 bases; bases with no gene match: 5. Germline CDR1 reads SGHRS; CDR2 reads YFSETQ. The CDR3 length is 14 residues. The CDR3 nucleotides are TGCGCCAGCAGCGTCCCGGGACAGGGCTACGAGCAGTACTTC. This sequence encodes CASSVPGQGYEQYF.

The chain uses TRBV7-9 and TRBJ2-5; TRBD2 matches 12 bases. The J call is doubtful: the DNA matches TRBJ2-7 better. Germline CDR1 is SEHNR and CDR2 is FQNEAQ (reference sequence). This CDR3 has 15 residues. CDR3 sequence (DNA): TGTGCCAGCAGCCCTAGCGGGAGGGCCGCCGACGAGCAGTACTTC. Its protein is CASSPSGRAADEQYF.

The J gene is TRBJ1-2, the V gene TRBV7-9, with D possibly TRBD1 on 6 matching bases. This CDR3 is 14 amino acids long. V was trimmed by 7 bases and J by 10 bases, leaving 22 bases between them. Germline V CDR1 and CDR2: SEHNR, FQNEAQ (reference sequence). The CDR3 nucleotides are TGTGCCAGCACCATCCGGGGGGCGATTAGTGACTACACCTTC. Translating it yields CASTIRGAISDYTF.

The CDR3: CASSLGGVTEAFF. In nucleotides, the CDR3 is TGTGCCAGCAGCTTAGGGGGGGTCACTGAAGCTTTCTTT. This chain connects TRBV7-9 to TRBJ1-1; TRBD1 might be the D (5 bases). CDR1 is SEHNR, CDR2 FQNEAQ, per germline (reference sequence). V lost 1 base and J 4 bases, leaving 7 bases between the germline ends. The CDR3 loop spans 13 amino acids. The full variable domain, its missing parts supplied by reference TRBV7-9 and TRBJ1-1, is DTGVSQNPRHKITKRGQNVTFRCDPISEHNRLYWYRQTLGQGPEFLTYFQNEAQLEKSRLLSDRFSAERPKGSFSTLEIQRTEQGDSAMYLCASSLGGVTEAFFGQGTRLTVV.

Notes on this clone: The identical CDR3 is also encoded by other nucleotide sequences in the sample. The rearrangement links TRBV4-1 to TRBJ2-7, with TRBD1 as a possible D gene (5 bases). V was trimmed by 0 bases and J by 5 bases, leaving 14 bases between them. The germline gives CDR1 MGHRA, CDR2 YSYEKL. This CDR3 contains 15 residues. Here the CDR3 reads CASSQEGREVDEQYF. DNA for the CDR3: TGCGCCAGCAGCCAAGAAGGCAGGGAAGTAGACGAGCAGTACTTC.

V usage is TRBV19 and J usage is TRBJ2-3, with a tentative D call TRBD2 (6 bases). The CDR3 is 15 amino acids. Germline lookup yields CDR1 LNHDA and CDR2 SQIVND (reference sequence). Trimming shortened V by 9 bases and J by 0 bases, and 16 bases separated the two germline ends. For the CDR3, the DNA is TGTGCCAGCTCCTGGGGGGACGGGAGCACAGATACGCAGTATTTT. Its translation is CASSWGDGSTDTQYF. Full variable domain (remainder filled in from reference TRBV19 and TRBJ2-3): DGGITQSPKYLFRKEGQNVTLSCEQNLNHDAMYWYRQDPGQGLRLIYYSQIVNDFQKGDIAEGYSVSREKKESFPLTVTSAQKNPTAFYLCASSWGDGSTDTQYFGPGTRLTVL.

V gene TRBV19 combines with J gene TRBJ1-1; TRBD1 might be the D (5 bases). Germline V lookup: CDR1 LNHDA, CDR2 SQIVND (reference sequence). Trimming left V 1 base short and J 1 base short, with 10 bases between. CDR3 length equals 15 residues. CDR3 sequence: CASSIAPTANTEAFF. As DNA, the CDR3 is TGTGCCAGTAGTATAGCCCCGACAGCGAACACTGAAGCTTTCTTT.

This clone showed up many times. The genes are TRBV5-1 and TRBJ2-1; 11 positions match TRBD1. Trimming took 5 bases from V and 4 from J; bases not matched to a gene: 5. There are 15 residues in the CDR3. The V gene's germline CDR1 is SGHRS and CDR2 YFSETQ. The CDR3 loop reads CASRLGQGAYNEQFF. In DNA form, the CDR3 reads TGCGCCAGCAGACTCGGACAGGGGGCGTACAATGAGCAGTTCTTC.

The V gene is TRBV19, the J gene TRBJ2-3, with 10 nucleotides matching TRBD2. Per germline, CDR1 LNHDA and CDR2 SQIVND (reference sequence). This CDR3 is built from 15 residues. Germline trimming cut 3 bases from V and 6 bases from J; bases unmatched to any gene: 6. The DNA for the CDR3 is TGTGCCAGTAGTATTTCTAGCGGGAGTGTGGATACGCAGTATTTT. Translating it yields CASSISSGSVDTQYF.

This chain joins TRBV5-1 and TRBJ2-1; TRBD2 aligns across 8 bases. After removal of 4 bases from V and 2 bases from J, the junction contained 8 bases not matched to a gene. Germline values: CDR1 SGHRS, CDR2 YFSETQ. The CDR3 contains 16 residues. CDR3 DNA: TGCGCCAGCAGCCCCTCGGGAGGGACTCCCTACAATGAGCAGTTCTTC. Translation: CASSPSGGTPYNEQFF.

This clone was observed a few times. CDR3 protein: CASTSTSSSYEQYF. The CDR3 region has the DNA TGTGCCAGCACTTCGACTAGCTCTTCCTACGAGCAGTACTTC. The V call is TRBV11-2, the J call TRBJ2-7; 7 bases are a match to TRBD2. The trim removed 7 bases at V and 1 base at J, leaving 7 bases unmatched. CDR1 SGHAT and CDR2 FQNNGV come from the germline V gene. The CDR3 runs 14 residues.

The chain is built from TRBV7-9 and TRBJ1-1; weak D call: TRBD1 (5 bases). V was cut by 1 base and J by 5 bases, with 17 bases left in between. This CDR3 is built from 16 residues. CDR1 SEHNR and CDR2 FQNEAQ come from the germline V gene (reference sequence). The chain's CDR3 is CASSLVVGSGITEAFF. The CDR3 region has the DNA TGTGCCAGCAGCTTAGTAGTGGGGTCAGGGATAACTGAAGCTTTCTTT.

The chain employs TRBV7-8 and TRBJ2-7; 7 positions match TRBD1. Germline-derived CDR1 and CDR2 are SGHVS and FQNEAQ. CDR3 length: 15 residues. The V gene end was trimmed by 1 base and the J gene end by 6 bases; junction bases not matched to a gene: 9. The CDR3 loop reads CASSLGPRQGSEQYF. In DNA form, the CDR3 reads TGTGCCAGCAGCTTAGGCCCTCGACAGGGCAGCGAGCAGTACTTC.

The chain carries TRBV19 and TRBJ2-3; tentatively, D is TRBD2 (5 bases). V dropped 0 bases and J dropped 3 bases, with 22 bases sitting between them. CDR3 size: 19 residues. Looked up from germline, CDR1 is LNHDA and CDR2 is SQIVND (reference sequence). As DNA, the CDR3 is TGTGCCAGTAGTATAGATACTCCCGCAACTAGTCGGCAAACAGATACGCAGTATTTT. It specifies CASSIDTPATSRQTDTQYF.

This rearrangement joins TRBV7-2 to TRBJ2-7, with 7 positions matching TRBD2. The J segment lost 4 bases and the V segment lost 1 base, leaving 7 bases of the junction unmatched. The CDR3 extends over 15 amino acids. Germline values: CDR1 SGHTA, CDR2 FQGNSA. The CDR3 bases are TGTGCCAGCAGCTTAGGCGGGAGTGTGGGATACGAGCAGTACTTC. Its translation: CASSLGGSVGYEQYF.

This clone has just a few counts. The rearrangement joins TRBV27 to TRBJ2-7; 8 bases are shared with TRBD1. Germline CDR1 MNHEY, CDR2 SMNVEV (reference sequence). The V and J ends lost 5 bases and 7 bases, in that order; junction bases with no gene match: 13. This CDR3 is 15 amino acids long. CDR3 amino acids: CASSTPGTGTAEQYF. The CDR3 region has the DNA TGTGCCAGCAGTACCCCTGGGACAGGAACGGCGGAGCAGTACTTC.

V usage is TRBV5-1 and J usage is TRBJ1-2; 7 bases agree with TRBD1. Per germline, CDR1 SGHRS and CDR2 YFSETQ. V gave up 0 bases and J gave up 6 bases; unmatched junction bases: 8. The CDR3 loop spans 15 amino acids. CDR3 amino acids: CASSLEGAVMNGYTF. CDR3 bases: TGCGCCAGCAGCTTGGAGGGGGCGGTTATGAATGGCTACACCTTC. The full variable domain, in which reference TRBV5-1 and TRBJ1-2 provide the parts outside the CDR3, is KAGVTQTPRYLIKTRGQQVTLSCSPISGHRSVSWYQQTPGQGLQFLFEYFSETQRNKGNFPGRFSGRQFSNSRSEMNVSTLELGDSALYLCASSLEGAVMNGYTFGSGTRLTVV.

The chain links TRBV27 to TRBJ1-1, with D possibly being TRBD1 (5 bases). Per the germline V gene, CDR1 is MNHEY and CDR2 is SMNVEV (reference sequence). The V gene lost 7 bases and the J gene lost 1 base, with 10 bases spanning the gap. This CDR3 has 13 amino acids. CDR3 sequence: CASKNRGNTEAFF. In DNA form, the CDR3 reads TGTGCCAGCAAGAATAGGGGGAACACTGAAGCTTTCTTT.

This chain connects TRBV27 to TRBJ1-2; the match to TRBD1 covers 10 bases. Germline V CDR1 and CDR2: MNHEY, SMNVEV (reference sequence). V trimming: 6 bases; J trimming: 2 bases; junction bases outside the gene matches: 12. The CDR3 is 17 amino acids. The CDR3 nucleotides read TGTGCCAGCAGCCCCGGGATTTGGGGACAGGGGAACTATGGCTACACCTTC. This translates into CASSPGIWGQGNYGYTF.

The genes are TRBV30 and TRBJ2-5; no definite D call. The CDR3 has 11 residues. V gave up 4 bases and J gave up 4 bases, with 7 bases separating them. CDR1 is GTSNPN and CDR2 is SVGIG in the germline V gene (reference sequence). Here the CDR3 reads CAWTRGETQYF. The CDR3 DNA reads as TGTGCCTGGACCCGAGGAGAGACCCAGTACTTC.